These 6 T cell receptor beta chains were all obtained from the same sample, sequenced in a study of cytotoxic CD8 clonotypes in ibrutinib-treated CLL. TCRdb's copy holds only in-frame clones and misses some; the assay was immunoSEQ multiplex PCR. In the table there are almost 45,000 clones, roughly three quarters of which are singletons. The specimen comprised PBMCs, sampled after 12 months of ibrutinib treatment. Receptors originate from a human donor with chronic lymphocytic leukemia.

The gene calls are TRBV30 and TRBJ1-1; TRBD1 is a possible D gene (5 bases). This CDR3 contains 13 residues. Germline assignment: CDR1 GTSNPN and CDR2 SVGIG (reference sequence). With 0 bases removed from V and 1 base from J, the gap between germline ends came to 6 bases. CDR3 amino acids: CAWSVQENTEAFF. For the CDR3, the DNA is TGTGCCTGGAGTGTACAGGAGAACACTGAAGCTTTCTTT.

The chain recombines TRBV30 with TRBJ2-7; TRBD2 agrees at 7 bases. The CDR3 contains 16 residues. Germline CDR1 GTSNPN, CDR2 SVGIG (reference sequence). Trimming removed 3 bases from V and 2 bases from J; junction bases left unmatched: 13. The CDR3 DNA sequence: TGTGCCTGGAGCGAGGGAATTAGCGGGCACACCTACGAGCAGTACTTC. This gives the protein CAWSEGISGHTYEQYF.

The CDR3, as DNA: TGTGCCACCTTTGAACTAGCGGGAGAGGAGACCCAGTACTTC. This encodes CATFELAGEETQYF. The chain has TRBV5-4 and TRBJ2-5, with 11 bases aligning to TRBD2. With 9 bases clipped from V and 5 bases from J, the junction kept 9 bases outside the gene matches. CDR3 length equals 14 residues. CDR1 and CDR2 (germline): SGHNT, YYREEE (reference sequence).

V usage is TRBV2 and J usage is TRBJ2-1, with D tentatively TRBD1 or TRBD2 (6 bases each). This CDR3 has 13 amino acids. Germline V gene lookup returns CDR1 SNHLY and CDR2 FYNNEI. V was shortened by 3 bases and J by 10 bases, with 13 bases between the two germline ends. Here the CDR3 DNA reads TGTGCCAGCAGTGACGTTGTCGGGGGCGAGCAGTTCTTC. Translation: CASSDVVGGEQFF.

This chain connects TRBV6-5 to TRBJ2-2, with a tentative D call TRBD2 (5 bases). The CDR3 extends over 13 amino acids. Trimming took off 6 bases at V and 5 bases at J, with 10 bases between the two ends. From germline, CDR1 is MNHEY and CDR2 SVGAGI. The CDR3 bases are TGTGCCAGCAGCCGGACTGGGACCGGGGAGCTGTTTTTT. It yields the protein CASSRTGTGELFF.

The chain couples TRBV7-9 to TRBJ2-1; no clear D gene. Trimming stripped 1 base from V and 8 bases from J, with 18 bases between. The V gene's germline CDR1 is SEHNR and CDR2 FQNEAQ (reference sequence). The CDR3 extends over 16 amino acids. CDR3: CASSLDPPLPTDEQFF. The CDR3 DNA follows: TGTGCCAGCAGCTTAGATCCCCCTCTACCTACGGATGAGCAGTTCTTC.